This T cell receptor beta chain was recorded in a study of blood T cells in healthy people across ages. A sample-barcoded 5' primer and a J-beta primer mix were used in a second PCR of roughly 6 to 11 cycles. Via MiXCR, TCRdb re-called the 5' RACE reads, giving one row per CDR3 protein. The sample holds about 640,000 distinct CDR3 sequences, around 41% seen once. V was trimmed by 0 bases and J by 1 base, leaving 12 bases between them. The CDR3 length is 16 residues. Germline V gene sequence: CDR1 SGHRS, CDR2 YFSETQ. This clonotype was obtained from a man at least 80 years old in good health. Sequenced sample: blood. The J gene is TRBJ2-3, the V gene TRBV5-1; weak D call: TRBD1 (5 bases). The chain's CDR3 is CASSLDSGSGTDTQYF. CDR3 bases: TGCGCCAGCAGCTTGGACTCAGGGTCGGGCACAGATACGCAGTATTTT.